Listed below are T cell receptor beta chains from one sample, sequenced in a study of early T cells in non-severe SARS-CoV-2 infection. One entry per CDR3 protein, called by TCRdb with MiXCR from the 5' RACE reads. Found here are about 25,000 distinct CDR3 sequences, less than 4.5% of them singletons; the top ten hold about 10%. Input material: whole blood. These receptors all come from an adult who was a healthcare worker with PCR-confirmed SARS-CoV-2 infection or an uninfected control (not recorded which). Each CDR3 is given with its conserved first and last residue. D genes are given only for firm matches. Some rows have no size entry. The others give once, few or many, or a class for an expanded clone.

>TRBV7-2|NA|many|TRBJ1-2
TGTGCCAGCAGCCCCAGAGGAGGCGATGGCTACACCTTC
CASSPRGGDGYTF
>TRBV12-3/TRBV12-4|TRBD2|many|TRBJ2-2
TGTGCCAGCAGTTTAGGACTAGCGGGGACCGGGGAGCTGTTTTTT
CASSLGLAGTGELFF
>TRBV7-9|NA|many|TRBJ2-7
TGTGCCAGCAGTTGGACAGAGGGGTTATCGTTCTACGAGCAGTACTTC
CASSWTEGLSFYEQYF
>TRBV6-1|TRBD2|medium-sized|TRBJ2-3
TGTGCCAGCAGTGAAACGTGGGGGGGGACCCGCACAGATACGCAGTATTTT
CASSETWGGTRTDTQYF
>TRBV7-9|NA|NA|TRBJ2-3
TGTGCCACCCGTCAGCTCACAGATACGCAGTATTTT
CATRQLTDTQYF
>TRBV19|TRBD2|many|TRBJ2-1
TGTGCCAGTAGTCACCATAGCGGGAGGAATGAGCAGTTCTTC
CASSHHSGRNEQFF
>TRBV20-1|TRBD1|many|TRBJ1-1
TGCAGTGCCTTCCGGACAGGCCACACTGAAGCTTTCTTT
CSAFRTGHTEAFF
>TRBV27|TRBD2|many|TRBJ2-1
TGTGCCAGCAGTATTCTTAGCGGGAGGGTCAATGAGCAGTTCTTC
CASSILSGRVNEQFF
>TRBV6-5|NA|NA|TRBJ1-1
TGTGCCAGCAGTTACCTACCTGCAGGGCCCAGGAACATGAACACTGAAGCTTTCTTT
CASSYLPAGPRNMNTEAFF
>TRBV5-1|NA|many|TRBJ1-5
TGCGCCAGCAGCTTGGGTCATAATCAGCCCCAGCATTTT
CASSLGHNQPQHF
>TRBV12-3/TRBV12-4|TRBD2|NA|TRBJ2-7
TGTGCCAGCAGCCCATGGACTAGCGGGGCCTACGAGCAGTACTTC
CASSPWTSGAYEQYF
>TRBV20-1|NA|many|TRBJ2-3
TGCAGTGCTAGTCTTGGCGGGAGCACAGATACGCAGTATTTT
CSASLGGSTDTQYF
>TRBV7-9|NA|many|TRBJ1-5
TGTGCCAGCAGCTTGGAGGGAGCAGATCAGCCCCAGCATTTT
CASSLEGADQPQHF
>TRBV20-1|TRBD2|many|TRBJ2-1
TGCAGTGCTAAGGGGAGGGTGGGCTACAATGAGCAGTTCTTC
CSAKGRVGYNEQFF
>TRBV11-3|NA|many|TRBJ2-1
TGTGCCAGCATCCAAGAGGGTGAGCAGTTCTTC
CASIQEGEQFF
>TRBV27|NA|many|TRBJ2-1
TGTGCCAGCAGTCGAACCCTCCTAGCGCCCAATGAGCAGTTCTTC
CASSRTLLAPNEQFF
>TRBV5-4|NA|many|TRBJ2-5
TGTGCCAGCAGCTCGCTTCTCGGGTTCAAACCAAAGACCCAGTACTTC
CASSSLLGFKPKTQYF
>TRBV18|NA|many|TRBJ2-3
TGTGCCAGCTCACCAAATGATCGGCTGTTGGCAGATACGCAGTATTTT
CASSPNDRLLADTQYF
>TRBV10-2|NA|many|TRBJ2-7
TGCGCCAGCAGGTGGCAGGGAACCTACGAGCAGTACTTC
CASRWQGTYEQYF
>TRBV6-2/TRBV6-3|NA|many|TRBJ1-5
TGTGCCAGCAGGACAGGCGATTTCAATCAGCCCCAGCATTTT
CASRTGDFNQPQHF
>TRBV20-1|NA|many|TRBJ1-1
TGCAGTGCTAGAGTTTTAGGGGCGCAGGGGCCTGAAGCTTTCTTT
CSARVLGAQGPEAFF
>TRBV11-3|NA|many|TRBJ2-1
TGTGCCAGCAGCTTAGTTCTAAACAGGGAGAATGAGCAGTTCTTC
CASSLVLNRENEQFF